This TCR beta chain was obtained from a study of T-cell reconstitution after alpha-beta-depleted transplantation in children. Study-level points and caveats: Expanded clones from the graft, numbering several hundred, reportedly supplied alpha-beta T cells about two months after transplant. A year post-transplant, T-cell counts and diversity derived mostly from newly produced T cells.

The V and J ends lost 5 bases and 7 bases respectively, with 9 bases between them. The CDR3 spans 11 residues. From germline, CDR1 is MDHEN and CDR2 SYDVKM. Preparation of the TCRbeta library used unique molecular identifiers. TCRdb processed the PCR reads anew with MiXCR; each CDR3 protein has one entry. The sample includes 300,000 to 400,000 distinct CDR3 sequences, around 15% of them seen just once. The sample holds many counts of this clonotype. What it recognizes is unknown. Sequenced here: PBMCs, mostly from graft donor cells, sampled 360 days after TCRalphabeta/CD19-depleted stem cell transplant. This clonotype was sampled from a male patient aged 2 to 10 who had a stem cell transplant for acute lymphoblastic leukemia, so the T cells may come from the graft donor. The gene calls are TRBV28 and TRBJ2-7; D is unresolved. The CDR3 nucleotides read TGTGCCAGCAGTCCCCGAGTGGAGCAGTACTTC. Its translation is CASSPRVEQYF.